This T cell receptor (beta chain) was sequenced for a study of blood T cell repertoires in COVID-19. Study-level background: The origin of the acute and convalescent COVID-19 samples was the United States, Italy and Spain. T cells, B-cell-depleted T cells, or PBMCs supplied cDNA or gDNA.

Method: immunoSEQ multiplex PCR; TCRdb's copy keeps in-frame clones and lacks some. The sample has about 280,000 clones; around 87% are singletons. The CDR3 has 15 residues. The germline V and J ends were trimmed by 1 base and 3 bases, with 11 bases remaining between them. Per the germline V gene, CDR1 is MGHDK and CDR2 is SYGVNS. The receptor was isolated from a woman in her 30s who had recovered from COVID-19. The genes are TRBV25-1 and TRBJ2-3, with D tentatively TRBD2 (6 bases). Sequenced: peripheral blood. The CDR3 loop is CASSEFRRDTDTQYF. CDR3 in DNA: TGTGCCAGCAGTGAATTCAGGCGGGATACAGATACGCAGTATTTT.